This is a list of T cell receptor beta chains from one sample in a study of T cell repertoires in aging, cancer and after chemotherapy. TCRdb redid the calling of the multiplex PCR reads with MiXCR, one entry per CDR3 protein. The sample has over 1,500 distinct CDR3 sequences, 21% seen once. The sample comprised blood. The origin of the receptors is a human donor with a solid tumor. CDR3s include the opening cysteine and the closing phenylalanine or tryptophan. The D gene is left open where the match is weak. Only part of the rows carry a size: once, few, many, or a class if the clone is expanded.

V: TRBV6-6
size: medium-sized
J: TRBJ2-5
D: TRBD1
CDR3: CASSSTGAQYF
DNA: TGTGCCAGCAGTTCCACAGGGGCCCAGTACTTC

V: TRBV28
size: .
J: TRBJ1-1
D: .
CDR3: CASRGPVKNTEAFF
DNA: TGTGCCAGCAGGGGTCCCGTTAAGAACACTGAAGCTTTCTTT

V: TRBV20-1
size: medium-sized
J: TRBJ1-4
D: .
CDR3: CSSQIQGRTNEKLFF
DNA: TGCAGTTCCCAGATCCAGGGTCGAACTAATGAAAAACTGTTTTTT

V: TRBV5-1
size: .
J: TRBJ2-3
D: .
CDR3: CASSLERGLPDKQYF
DNA: TGCGCCAGCAGCTTGGAAAGAGGCCTGCCAGATAAGCAGTATTTT

V: TRBV12-3/TRBV12-4
size: .
J: TRBJ2-7
D: TRBD1
CDR3: CASSPRLGTGAYRRSYEQYF
DNA: TGTGCCAGCAGTCCCCGTCTCGGGACAGGGGCGTACCGCCGCTCCTACGAGCAGTACTTC

V: TRBV12-3/TRBV12-4
size: medium-sized
J: TRBJ1-4
D: .
CDR3: CASSPPGVGHEKLFF
DNA: TGTGCCAGCAGCCCTCCGGGGGTGGGACATGAAAAACTGTTTTTT

V: TRBV28
size: few
J: TRBJ2-1
D: TRBD2
CDR3: CASGLAGGPGNEQFF
DNA: TGTGCCAGCGGACTAGCGGGAGGGCCAGGGAATGAGCAGTTCTTC

V: TRBV14
size: few
J: TRBJ1-3
D: .
CDR3: CASSQDLPGSGNTIYF
DNA: TGTGCCAGCAGCCAAGATCTTCCCGGCTCTGGAAACACCATATATTTT

V: TRBV4-2
size: few
J: TRBJ2-1
D: TRBD2
CDR3: CASSPGGRDEQFF
DNA: TGTGCCAGCAGCCCGGGGGGGAGGGATGAGCAGTTCTTC

V: TRBV5-3
size: medium-sized
J: TRBJ2-2
D: .
CDR3: CASSFGPVGEELFF
DNA: TGCGCCAGCAGCTTTGGACCGGTGGGGGAGGAGCTGTTTTTT

V: TRBV5-5
size: medium-sized
J: TRBJ2-3
D: .
CDR3: CASSVDSWSTDTQYF
DNA: TGTGCCAGCAGCGTGGACAGTTGGTCCACAGATACGCAGTATTTT

V: TRBV6-2/TRBV6-3
size: medium-sized
J: TRBJ1-2
D: .
CDR3: CASSIGFGYTF
DNA: TGTGCCAGCAGTATCGGTTTTGGCTACACCTTC

V: TRBV19
size: medium-sized
J: TRBJ2-1
D: .
CDR3: CASSLLELGLEQFF
DNA: TGTGCCAGTAGTCTCCTCGAGCTAGGTCTTGAGCAGTTCTTC

V: TRBV11-1
size: .
J: TRBJ1-3
D: .
CDR3: CASSARGVGKKNTIYF
DNA: TGTGCCAGCAGCGCCCGAGGGGTAGGGAAGAAAAACACCATATATTTT

V: TRBV13
size: .
J: TRBJ2-3
D: .
CDR3: CVSSSSTDTQYF
DNA: TGTGTTAGCAGCTCTAGCACAGATACGCAGTATTTT

V: TRBV6-6
size: medium-sized
J: TRBJ2-1
D: .
CDR3: CASRTTKSLYNEQFF
DNA: TGTGCCAGCAGAACTACAAAAAGCCTTTACAATGAGCAGTTCTTC

V: TRBV6-6
size: .
J: TRBJ1-3
D: .
CDR3: CASKGGGISGNTIYF
DNA: TGTGCCAGCAAGGGAGGGGGTATCTCTGGAAACACCATATATTTT

V: TRBV20-1
size: .
J: TRBJ2-1
D: TRBD2
CDR3: CSAADLRDYRYNEQFF
DNA: TGCAGTGCTGCCGATCTCCGGGACTACCGCTACAATGAGCAGTTCTTC

V: TRBV20-1
size: few
J: TRBJ2-1
D: TRBD2
CDR3: CSARRFPSGEYEQFF
DNA: TGCAGTGCTAGAAGATTCCCTAGCGGGGAGTATGAGCAGTTCTTC

V: TRBV6-1
size: medium-sized
J: TRBJ1-5
D: .
CDR3: CASRRGAGQPQHF
DNA: TGTGCCAGCAGGAGGGGGGCCGGGCAGCCCCAGCATTTT

V: TRBV10-3
size: medium-sized
J: TRBJ2-7
D: .
CDR3: CAISEFKEQYF
DNA: TGTGCCATCAGTGAGTTTAAGGAGCAGTACTTC

V: TRBV5-1
size: medium-sized
J: TRBJ1-2
D: .
CDR3: CASSFQGSDGYTF
DNA: TGCGCCAGCAGCTTCCAGGGGTCCGATGGCTACACCTTC

V: TRBV19
size: .
J: TRBJ2-1
D: TRBD2
CDR3: CASSRTSGSFNEQFF
DNA: TGTGCCAGTAGTAGGACTAGCGGGAGTTTCAATGAGCAGTTCTTC

V: TRBV20-1
size: .
J: TRBJ2-1
D: TRBD2
CDR3: CSSRDRAGLATNEQFF
DNA: TGCAGTTCTAGAGATCGAGCTGGACTAGCAACCAATGAGCAGTTCTTC

V: TRBV7-2
size: hyperexpanded
J: TRBJ2-3
D: .
CDR3: CASSLDGTDTQYF
DNA: TGTGCCAGCAGCTTGGACGGAACAGATACGCAGTATTTT

V: TRBV19
size: medium-sized
J: TRBJ2-1
D: TRBD2
CDR3: CASRDGGVYNEQFF
DNA: TGTGCCAGTAGGGACGGGGGGGTCTACAATGAGCAGTTCTTC

V: TRBV29-1
size: .
J: TRBJ1-4
D: .
CDR3: CSVARDNEKLFF
DNA: TGCAGCGTAGCACGAGATAATGAAAAACTGTTTTTT

V: TRBV7-2
size: .
J: TRBJ2-3
D: TRBD2
CDR3: CASTPPGASGGTDTQYF
DNA: TGTGCCAGCACTCCTCCCGGGGCTAGCGGGGGAACAGATACGCAGTATTTT

V: TRBV5-5
size: few
J: TRBJ2-2
D: .
CDR3: CASSLPLGSTGELFF
DNA: TGCGCCAGCAGCTTGCCTCTAGGATCTACCGGGGAGCTGTTTTTT

V: TRBV12-3/TRBV12-4
size: medium-sized
J: TRBJ1-5
D: .
CDR3: CASRGQLANQPQHF
DNA: TGTGCCAGCAGGGGTCAGCTTGCCAATCAGCCCCAGCATTTT

V: TRBV29-1
size: .
J: TRBJ2-7
D: TRBD1
CDR3: CSVPSPGQGDRAYEQYF
DNA: TGCAGCGTGCCATCTCCAGGACAGGGGGATAGGGCCTACGAGCAGTACTTC